This T cell receptor beta chain was sequenced for a study of blood T cell repertoires in COVID-19. Generated by immunoSEQ multiplex PCR, the TCRdb table keeps only in-frame clones and is missing some. Of approximately 97,000 clones in the sample, 75% to 90% were seen once. The trim removed 5 bases at V and 7 bases at J, leaving 4 bases unmatched. Per the germline V gene, CDR1 is MNHEY and CDR2 is SVGEGT. The CDR3 is 13 amino acids. The rearrangement links TRBV6-2 or TRBV6-3 to TRBJ2-5; TRBD1 matches 10 bases. Sequenced input: peripheral blood. The clonotype was recovered from a human donor in a cohort sampled during active COVID-19. The CDR3 spells CASSTDRGRTQYF. CDR3 DNA: TGTGCCAGCAGTACCGACAGGGGGCGGACCCAGTACTTC.